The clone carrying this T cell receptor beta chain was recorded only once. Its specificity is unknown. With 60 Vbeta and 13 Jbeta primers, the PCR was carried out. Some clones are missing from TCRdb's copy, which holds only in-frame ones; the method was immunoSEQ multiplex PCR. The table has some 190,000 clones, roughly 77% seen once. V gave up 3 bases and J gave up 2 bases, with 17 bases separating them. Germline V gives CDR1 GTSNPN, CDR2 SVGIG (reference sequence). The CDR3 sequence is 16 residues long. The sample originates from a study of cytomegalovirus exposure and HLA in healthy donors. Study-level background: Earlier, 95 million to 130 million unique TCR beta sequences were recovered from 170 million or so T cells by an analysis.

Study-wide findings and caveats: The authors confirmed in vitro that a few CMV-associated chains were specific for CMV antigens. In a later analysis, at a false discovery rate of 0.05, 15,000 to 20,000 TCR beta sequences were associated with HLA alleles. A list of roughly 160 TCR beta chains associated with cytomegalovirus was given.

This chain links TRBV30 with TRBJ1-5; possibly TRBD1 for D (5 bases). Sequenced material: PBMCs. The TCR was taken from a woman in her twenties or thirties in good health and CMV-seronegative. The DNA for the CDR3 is TGTGCCTGGAGAGGGCAGGGTGGAATAGGCAATCAGCCCCAGCATTTT. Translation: CAWRGQGGIGNQPQHF.